Following are 28 T cell receptor beta chains from one sample sequenced in a study of blood T cell repertoires in COVID-19. Clones were read by immunoSEQ multiplex PCR, and TCRdb kept only the in-frame ones, dropping some. The sample has 20,000 to 25,000 clones, around 90% seen once; the top ten hold roughly 10%. Sequencing was carried out using peripheral blood. Receptors were obtained from a human donor with active COVID-19. The donor label of this sample is uncertain.

DNA for the CDR3: TGTGCCACCAGCACCGACAGGGGACAGCCCCAGCATTTT. Its protein product is CATSTDRGQPQHF. The chain joins TRBV15 to TRBJ1-5, with TRBD1 identical over 8 bases. Germline lookup yields CDR1 LNHNV and CDR2 YYDKDF (reference sequence). This CDR3 spans 13 amino acids. V trimming: 4 bases; J trimming: 7 bases; junction bases outside the gene matches: 3.

The V call is TRBV5-5, the J call TRBJ1-5; D perhaps matches TRBD1 (5 bases). CDR3 length: 15 residues. Trimming took off 4 bases at V and 4 bases at J, with 15 bases between the two ends. From germline, CDR1 is SGHKS and CDR2 YYEKEE (reference sequence). CDR3 amino acids: CASSAGQGGNQPQHF. CDR3 DNA sequence: TGTGCCAGCAGCGCCGGTCAGGGTGGTAATCAGCCCCAGCATTTT.

The J gene is TRBJ2-7, the V gene TRBV10-3; 14 positions agree with TRBD2. V shed 4 bases and J 7 bases; nucleotides not matched to a gene: 12. Per germline, CDR1 ENHRY and CDR2 SYGVKD. The CDR3 has 17 residues. This CDR3 is CAISGGTSGSESDEQYF. CDR3 bases: TGTGCCATCAGTGGGGGGACTAGCGGGAGTGAATCGGATGAGCAGTACTTC.

V usage is TRBV9 and J usage is TRBJ2-5; 10 bases agree with TRBD1. The CDR3 runs 15 residues. V was clipped by 2 bases and J by 6 bases; unmatched bases: 7. The V gene's germline CDR1 is SGDLS and CDR2 YYNGEE. The CDR3 loop reads CASSVSRDRGQTQYF. The CDR3, as DNA: TGTGCCAGCAGCGTTTCCCGGGACAGGGGACAGACCCAGTACTTC.

This clone was observed once. The chain combines TRBV14 with TRBJ2-2, with 9 bases matching TRBD2. The CDR3 loop spans 17 amino acids. The germline V gene has CDR1 SGHDN and CDR2 FVKESK. Germline trimming cut 0 bases from V and 6 bases from J; bases unmatched to any gene: 8. CDR3 nucleotides: TGTGCCAGCAGCCAAGATAGAATTAGCGGGAGTGCCGGGGAGCTGTTTTTT. This sequence encodes CASSQDRISGSAGELFF.

The chain couples TRBV28 to TRBJ2-3, with D possibly matching TRBD1 (6 bases). This CDR3 is 15 amino acids long. Trimming removed 8 bases from V and 2 bases from J, with 17 bases in between. Looked up from germline, CDR1 is MDHEN and CDR2 is SYDVKM. CDR3 DNA sequence: TGTGCCAGCTTGAAAGGCGACAGGCCCACAGATACGCAGTATTTT. It codes for CASLKGDRPTDTQYF.

The rearrangement joins TRBV5-6 to TRBJ2-1; possible D gene TRBD2, 7 bases. The CDR3 sequence is 17 residues long. Germline V gene lookup returns CDR1 SGHDT and CDR2 YYEEEE. V was pared by 0 bases and J by 7 bases, with 20 bases between. The CDR3 DNA reads TGTGCCAGCAGCTTGGGTATCGGGGGGCGCCTCTTAAATGAGCAGTTCTTC. This translates into CASSLGIGGRLLNEQFF.

V is TRBV6-1 and J is TRBJ2-3, with 11 nucleotides matching TRBD2. The V and J ends lost 0 bases and 4 bases, in that order; junction bases with no gene match: 3. In germline, CDR1 is MNHNS, CDR2 SASEGT. The CDR3 is 16 amino acids. The CDR3, as DNA: TGTGCCAGCAGTGAAGCAATAGCGGGAGGGGCAGATACGCAGTATTTT. The encoded protein is CASSEAIAGGADTQYF.

This sequence joins TRBV28 and TRBJ2-7, with 8 bases that match TRBD2. The V gene end was trimmed by 7 bases and the J gene end by 2 bases; junction bases not matched to a gene: 13. The germline gives CDR1 MDHEN, CDR2 SYDVKM. CDR3 length: 16 amino acids. The CDR3 loop is CASTHGAGEGTYEQYF. The DNA of the CDR3 is TGTGCCAGCACTCACGGAGCGGGAGAGGGGACCTACGAGCAGTACTTC.

V is TRBV14 and J is TRBJ2-5, with D perhaps TRBD2 (5 bases). The V gene lost 0 bases and the J gene lost 7 bases, with 12 bases spanning the gap. In germline, CDR1 is SGHDN, CDR2 FVKESK. The CDR3 spans 14 residues. CDR3 DNA: TGTGCCAGCAGCCAAGAATACGGGATGCGGACCCAGTACTTC. As protein: CASSQEYGMRTQYF.

This clone was picked up one time. The gene calls are TRBV7-8 and TRBJ2-2, with 13 positions matching TRBD2. The CDR3 is 15 amino acids. Germline V gene data show CDR1 as SGHVS and CDR2 as FQNEAQ. Trimming took 7 bases from V and 7 from J; bases not matched to a gene: 6. The CDR3 DNA reads TGTGCCAGCAACGCGGGACTAGCGGGAAGCGGGGAGCTGTTTTTT. Its translation is CASNAGLAGSGELFF. The full variable domain, with the rest looked up from reference TRBV7-8 and TRBJ2-2, is GAGVSQSPRYKVAKRGQDVALRCDPISGHVSLFWYQQALGQGPEFLTYFQNEAQLDKSGLPSDRFFAERPEGSVSTLKIQRTQQEDSAVYLCASNAGLAGSGELFFGEGSRLTVL.

The rearrangement joins TRBV7-3 to TRBJ2-1; no clear D. The length of the CDR3 is 13 residues. The ends were cut back, 0 bases at V and 5 bases at J, with 5 bases in the middle. Germline assignment: CDR1 SGHTA and CDR2 FQGTGA. CDR3 nucleotides: TGTGCCAGCAGCTTAACGTACAACAATGAGCAGTTCTTC. Translated, it gives CASSLTYNNEQFF.

The V call is TRBV28, the J call TRBJ2-2; D is possibly TRBD2 (6 bases). Germline assignment: CDR1 MDHEN and CDR2 SYDVKM. The CDR3 has 15 amino acids. With 7 bases removed from V and 3 bases from J, the gap between germline ends came to 15 bases. For the CDR3, the DNA is TGTGCCAGCACTCCAATCGGGGGATACACCGGGGAGCTGTTTTTT. This encodes CASTPIGGYTGELFF.

The CDR3 bases are TGTGCCAGCAGTTCCCGGGAAGGGAGGGACAATCAGCCCCAGCATTTT. Amino acid sequence: CASSSREGRDNQPQHF. This rearrangement joins TRBV6-6 to TRBJ1-5, with D hard to call. V was clipped by 4 bases and J by 3 bases, with 16 bases between them. The CDR3 is made up of 16 amino acids. Germline V gene sequence: CDR1 MNHNY, CDR2 SVGAGI (reference sequence).

With respect to this clone: At one boundary the junction diverges from the germline segment, which might be a read error. The chain uses TRBV7-7 and TRBJ2-2, with a possible D match to TRBD1 (6 bases). Germline V lookup: CDR1 SSHAT, CDR2 FNYEAQ (reference sequence). The CDR3 is 14 residues long. CDR3 nucleotide sequence: TGTGCTAGCAGCCAATCGACAGGCACCGGGGAGCTGTTTTTT. Translating it yields CASSQSTGTGELFF.

The V call is TRBV14, the J call TRBJ2-1; TRBD1 matches at 7 bases. The CDR3 runs 15 residues. Germline CDR1 is SGHDN and CDR2 is FVKESK. J gave up 7 bases and V 1 base, and 7 bases lay outside the gene matches. The CDR3 sequence is CASSQAGGGMNEQFF. DNA of the CDR3: TGTGCCAGCAGCCAAGCAGGGGGTGGTATGAATGAGCAGTTCTTC.

This chain uses TRBV28 with TRBJ1-3, with unresolved D. This CDR3 region has 12 residues. Trimming removed 2 bases at V and 4 bases at J, with 3 bases between. Germline V gives CDR1 MDHEN, CDR2 SYDVKM. As DNA, the CDR3 is TGTGCCAGCAGTTTACTCGGAAACACCATATATTTT. This sequence encodes CASSLLGNTIYF. The full variable domain, in which reference TRBV28 and TRBJ1-3 provide the parts outside the CDR3, is DVKVTQSSRYLVKRTGEKVFLECVQDMDHENMFWYRQDPGLGLRLIYFSYDVKMKEKGDIPEGYSVSREKKERFSLILESASTNQTSMYLCASSLLGNTIYFGEGSWLTVV.

This rearrangement joins TRBV28 to TRBJ1-1; perhaps TRBD1 as D (5 bases). Trimming shortened V by 2 bases and J by 4 bases, and 14 bases separated the two germline ends. Germline V CDR1 and CDR2: MDHEN, SYDVKM. This CDR3 contains 15 residues. For the CDR3, the DNA is TGTGCCAGCAGTTTACACTGGGGGGGGAGCACTGAAGCTTTCTTT. Amino acid sequence: CASSLHWGGSTEAFF.

The V call is TRBV30, the J call TRBJ1-1; D uncertain. The CDR3 extends over 14 amino acids. CDR1 and CDR2 from the germline V gene are GTSNPN and SVGIG (reference sequence). Trimming left V 3 bases short and J 1 base short, with 12 bases between. CDR3 coding DNA: TGTGCCTGGAGACCCGGGATAGGGAACACTGAAGCTTTCTTT. It translates to CAWRPGIGNTEAFF.

The rearrangement links TRBV13 to TRBJ1-6; 7 bases are shared with TRBD1. The CDR3 runs to 15 residues. The J segment lost 5 bases and the V segment lost 3 bases, leaving 4 bases of the junction unmatched. Germline-derived CDR1 and CDR2 are PRHDT and FYEKMQ (reference sequence). The CDR3 bases are TGTGCCAGCAGCTTCGGGCAGGGGGATAATTCACCCCTCCACTTT. Its translation: CASSFGQGDNSPLHF.

This clone was recorded once. The V and J genes are TRBV20-1 and TRBJ2-7; 8 bases match TRBD2. V lost 3 bases, J lost 2 bases, and 18 bases stayed unmatched. Germline V lookup: CDR1 DFQATT, CDR2 SNEGSKA (reference sequence). The length of the CDR3 is 18 residues. The CDR3 protein is CSASSSGRNFSRTYEQYF. DNA of the CDR3: TGCAGTGCTAGTTCCAGCGGGAGAAATTTTTCCCGAACCTACGAGCAGTACTTC.

This rearrangement joins TRBV28 to TRBJ2-7; weak D call: TRBD1 (6 bases). The germline gives CDR1 MDHEN, CDR2 SYDVKM. V gave up 6 bases and J gave up 2 bases, with 14 bases separating them. CDR3 length: 14 residues. As DNA, the CDR3 is TGTGCCAGCAGCTCGACAGGAAACACCTACGAGCAGTACTTC. Its translation: CASSSTGNTYEQYF.

CDR3 bases: TGCGCCAGCAGTCTAGACAGCATGAACACTGAAGCTTTCTTT. Translated, it gives CASSLDSMNTEAFF. This sequence joins TRBV5-1 and TRBJ1-1; D perhaps matches TRBD1 (5 bases). The CDR3 contains 14 residues. V shed 5 bases and J shed 0 bases, with 11 bases lying between them. Germline V gene lookup returns CDR1 SGHRS and CDR2 YFSETQ.

V usage is TRBV19 and J usage is TRBJ2-7; TRBD1 is a possible D gene (6 bases). Trimming left V 6 bases short and J 0 bases short, with 12 bases between. The CDR3 contains 14 residues. The germline gives CDR1 LNHDA, CDR2 SQIVND (reference sequence). The CDR3 loop reads CASRPTGNSYEQYF. The CDR3 nucleotides read TGTGCCAGTAGACCTACAGGGAACTCCTACGAGCAGTACTTC.

CDR3 bases: TGTGCCACCAGTGATTTTCAGGGGGGATACACAGATACGCAGTATTTT. Translating gives CATSDFQGGYTDTQYF. V gene TRBV24-1 combines with J gene TRBJ2-3; TRBD1 might be the D (7 bases). The CDR3 runs 16 residues. Germline CDR1 reads KGHDR; CDR2 reads SFDVKD. V was clipped by 1 base and J by 2 bases, with 12 bases between them.

The rearrangement links TRBV10-3 to TRBJ2-1; D is perhaps TRBD1 (5 bases). Germline values: CDR1 ENHRY, CDR2 SYGVKD. V shed 2 bases and J shed 0 bases, with 8 bases lying between them. There are 15 residues in the CDR3. CDR3 DNA sequence: TGTGCCATCAGTGAGATCCAGGGCTCCTACAATGAGCAGTTCTTC. Its translation is CAISEIQGSYNEQFF.

V gene TRBV28 combines with J gene TRBJ1-1; D is unresolved. The CDR3 sequence is 11 residues long. Trimming cost V 6 bases and J 5 bases, with 7 bases left between them. The germline CDR1 and CDR2 sequences are MDHEN and SYDVKM. The DNA for the CDR3 is TGTGCCAGCAGGGGAGAGACTGAAGCTTTCTTT. This sequence encodes CASRGETEAFF.

This chain links TRBV5-1 with TRBJ2-3, with D possibly being TRBD2 (5 bases). In germline, CDR1 is SGHRS, CDR2 YFSETQ. The CDR3 is made up of 17 amino acids. Trimming cost V 3 bases and J 3 bases, with 20 bases left between them. This CDR3 is CASSYYYSGSVTDTQYF. The CDR3 DNA reads TGCGCCAGCAGCTACTACTACAGTGGGAGTGTGACAGATACGCAGTATTTT.